The T cell receptor (beta chain) described here comes from a study of blood T cell repertoires in COVID-19. The wider study: Samples came from the United States, Italy and Spain, spanning acute and convalescent COVID-19.

Those who participated ranged in age from roughly 18 to 89 years and resided in roughly 26 US areas. Profiling relied on immunoSEQ multiplex PCR, and the TCRdb table lists in-frame clones only, not all of them. The table records roughly 220,000 clones, 80% to 90% of them present only once. Trimming removed 3 bases from V and 5 bases from J; junction bases left unmatched: 9. Germline V gene lookup returns CDR1 MDHEN and CDR2 SYDVKM. The CDR3 extends over 15 amino acids. The sample comprised PBMCs or T cells enriched from blood (not recorded which). The chain has TRBV28 and TRBJ2-5; 7 positions agree with TRBD2. This TCR came from a woman aged 35 to 49 with acute COVID-19. The CDR3 spells CASSFQGGAEETQYF. CDR3 sequence (DNA): TGTGCCAGCAGTTTTCAGGGAGGGGCAGAGGAGACCCAGTACTTC.